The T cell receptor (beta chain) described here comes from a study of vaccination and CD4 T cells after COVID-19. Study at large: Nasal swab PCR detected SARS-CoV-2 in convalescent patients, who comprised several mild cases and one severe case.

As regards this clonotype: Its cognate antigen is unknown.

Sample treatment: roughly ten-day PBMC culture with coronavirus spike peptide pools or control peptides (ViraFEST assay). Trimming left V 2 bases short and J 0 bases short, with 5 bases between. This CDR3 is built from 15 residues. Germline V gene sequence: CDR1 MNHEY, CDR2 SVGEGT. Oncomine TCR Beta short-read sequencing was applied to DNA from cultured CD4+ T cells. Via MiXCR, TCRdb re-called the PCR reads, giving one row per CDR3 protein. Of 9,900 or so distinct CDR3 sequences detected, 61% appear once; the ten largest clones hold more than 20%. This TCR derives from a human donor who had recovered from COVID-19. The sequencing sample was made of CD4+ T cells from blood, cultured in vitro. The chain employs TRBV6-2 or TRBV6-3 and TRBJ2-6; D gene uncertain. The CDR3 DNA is TGTGCCAGCAGTTACAAGGGCTCTGGGGCCAACGTCCTGACTTTC. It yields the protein CASSYKGSGANVLTF.